Below are 27 T cell receptor beta chains sequenced from a single sample in a study of blood T cell repertoires in COVID-19. Clones were read by immunoSEQ multiplex PCR, and TCRdb kept only the in-frame ones, dropping some. The sample carries fewer than 300,000 clones, approximately 86% recorded once. Input material: peripheral blood. All receptors derive from a middle-aged man who had recovered from COVID-19.

The chain links TRBV27 to TRBJ2-3; 7 bases are a match to TRBD2. Unmatched junction bases numbered 11, after V lost 2 bases and J lost 3 bases. This CDR3 has 17 amino acids. In germline, CDR1 is MNHEY, CDR2 SMNVEV (reference sequence). The CDR3 DNA reads as TGTGCCAGCAGTTTAAACGGGACTACCCGGGAAACAGATACGCAGTATTTT. Amino acids: CASSLNGTTRETDTQYF.

V and J are TRBV19 and TRBJ2-2, with D tentatively TRBD1 (6 bases). With 9 bases removed from V and 2 bases from J, the gap between germline ends came to 13 bases. Germline lookup yields CDR1 LNHDA and CDR2 SQIVND (reference sequence). CDR3 length: 14 residues. In DNA, the CDR3 is TGTGCCAGCTCCCGGACAGCCAACACCGGGGAGCTGTTTTTT. Translated: CASSRTANTGELFF.

The chain couples TRBV5-1 to TRBJ2-7, with 8 bases identical to TRBD2. The germline V gene has CDR1 SGHRS and CDR2 YFSETQ. With V trimmed by 1 base and J by 2 bases, 14 bases remained unmatched. The CDR3 length is 18 residues. CDR3 sequence: CASSLSGRVDSGAYEQYF. The CDR3 bases are TGCGCCAGCAGCTTGTCTGGCAGGGTGGATAGCGGGGCCTACGAGCAGTACTTC.

This clone was detected only once. The chain joins TRBV10-3 to TRBJ2-7; D uncertain. CDR1 is ENHRY, CDR2 SYGVKD, per germline. This CDR3 is 14 amino acids long. The V and J ends lost 1 base and 2 bases respectively, with 9 bases between them. The CDR3 loop is CAISEFGSTYEQYF. CDR3 sequence (DNA): TGTGCCATCAGTGAGTTTGGTAGTACCTACGAGCAGTACTTC.

This chain links TRBV28 with TRBJ2-7; TRBD1 matches 10 bases. V trimming: 5 bases; J trimming: 3 bases; junction bases outside the gene matches: 4. Germline loops: CDR1 MDHEN, CDR2 SYDVKM. The CDR3 totals 14 residues. Here the CDR3 reads CASSPGTGVYEQYF. Written as DNA, the CDR3 is TGTGCCAGCAGTCCTGGGACAGGGGTCTACGAGCAGTACTTC.

The CDR3 region is CAWSPGLYEQYF. CDR3 sequence (DNA): TGTGCCTGGAGTCCAGGGCTGTACGAGCAGTACTTC. The V call is TRBV30, the J call TRBJ2-7; a possible D gene is TRBD1 (5 bases). The CDR3 sequence is 12 residues long. V gave up 2 bases and J gave up 4 bases, with 9 bases separating them. Germline V CDR1 and CDR2: GTSNPN, SVGIG (reference sequence).

The chain recombines TRBV5-4 with TRBJ1-2; the match to TRBD1 covers 9 bases. Germline CDR1 is SGHNT and CDR2 is YYREEE (reference sequence). CDR3 length: 15 residues. V lost 3 bases and J lost 4; bases outside the gene matches: 7. CDR3 region: CASSSQGAAVYGYTF. Written as DNA, the CDR3 is TGTGCCAGCAGCTCACAGGGGGCGGCCGTCTATGGCTACACCTTC.

The chain recombines TRBV4-1 with TRBJ2-7; D remains unclear. Germline V gene sequence: CDR1 MGHRA, CDR2 YSYEKL. Deletions cut 4 bases from V and 5 bases from J, with 18 bases between. This CDR3 comprises 15 residues. CDR3 in DNA: TGCGCCAGCAGCCCCCTTGGCTACTCGGGTAACGAGCAGTACTTC. Amino acids: CASSPLGYSGNEQYF.

J is TRBJ2-3 and V is TRBV3-1 (or the pseudogene TRBV3-2); 8 nucleotides match TRBD2. Trimming at V came to 1 base and at J to 2 bases, leaving 11 bases not matched to a gene. Germline lookup yields CDR1 LGHDT and CDR2 YNNKEL (reference sequence). CDR3 size: 18 residues. For the CDR3, the DNA is TGTGCCAGCAGCCAAGCCGGATTAGCGGGGCGACTCACAGATACGCAGTATTTT. Amino acids: CASSQAGLAGRLTDTQYF.

The gene calls are TRBV21-1 and TRBJ2-4; whether TRBD2, the table's D call, matches the DNA was not checked. TRBV21-1 is a pseudogene locus. This CDR3 contains 19 residues. The chain's CDR3 is CASSKEEGGTSLAKNIQYF. The CDR3 DNA is TGTGCCAGCAGCAAAGAGGAGGGAGGAACTTCGCTAGCCAAAAACATTCAGTACTTC.

As to this clone: The junction shows a germline mismatch at one end, possibly a read error. The rearrangement uses TRBV7-6 and TRBJ2-7; 7 nucleotides agree with TRBD2. The CDR3 length is 13 residues. Germline V lookup: CDR1 SGHVS, CDR2 FNYEAQ. CDR3 residues: CASSLSRGGSESF. The DNA of the CDR3 is TGTGCCAGCAGCTTAAGTAGGGGAGGGTCGGAGAGCTTC.

V and J are TRBV6-5 and TRBJ2-2, with 8 bases matching TRBD1. V shed 9 bases, J shed 0 bases, and the junction held 3 bases outside the gene matches. The CDR3 runs 14 residues. CDR1 is MNHEY, CDR2 SVGAGI, per germline. This chain's CDR3 is CASWTGTNTGELFF. CDR3 nucleotide sequence: TGTGCCAGTTGGACAGGGACGAACACCGGGGAGCTGTTTTTT.

The rearrangement joins TRBV7-9 to TRBJ2-7, with 11 bases that match TRBD1. Losses at the gene ends were 1 base for V and 6 bases for J; bases not matched to a gene: 2. The CDR3 runs 14 residues. From germline, CDR1 is SEHNR and CDR2 FQNEAQ (reference sequence). In nucleotides, the CDR3 is TGTGCCAGCAGCTTAGGGGACAGGGGGACCGAGCAGTACTTC. Its protein is CASSLGDRGTEQYF.

V usage is TRBV24-1 and J usage is TRBJ2-7; D unresolved. The germline V gene has CDR1 KGHDR and CDR2 SFDVKD. V was trimmed by 2 bases and J by 9 bases, leaving 13 bases between them. CDR3 length equals 13 residues. The CDR3 DNA follows: TGTGCCACCAGTGATTCCCGAGAATCGGGGCAGTACTTC. It codes for CATSDSRESGQYF.

The chain recombines TRBV7-9 with TRBJ2-7, with 10 bases matching TRBD2. The CDR3 totals 15 residues. Germline V gene data show CDR1 as SEHNR and CDR2 as FQNEAQ (reference sequence). After removal of 2 bases from V and 5 bases from J, the junction contained 6 bases not matched to a gene. CDR3 bases: TGTGCCAGCAGCTTAACTAGCGGGATTCCCCACGAGCAGTACTTC. This translates into CASSLTSGIPHEQYF.

The gene calls are TRBV5-4 and TRBJ2-2; 8 bases fit TRBD1. With 2 bases clipped from V and 4 bases from J, the junction kept 4 bases outside the gene matches. The CDR3 spans 15 residues. Germline V gene data show CDR1 as SGHNT and CDR2 as YYREEE (reference sequence). The CDR3 here is CASSLTGGSTGELFF. The CDR3 nucleotides are TGTGCCAGCAGCTTAACAGGGGGAAGCACCGGGGAGCTGTTTTTT. Drawing the rest from reference TRBV5-4 and TRBJ2-2, the complete variable domain is ETGVTQSPTHLIKTRGQQVTLRCSSQSGHNTVSWYQQALGQGPQFIFQYYREEENGRGNFPPRFSGLQFPNYSSELNVNALELDDSALYLCASSLTGGSTGELFFGEGSRLTVL.

The chain uses TRBV7-7 and TRBJ2-4; 7 bases line up with TRBD2. Germline-derived CDR1 and CDR2 are SSHAT and FNYEAQ (reference sequence). The CDR3 spans 17 residues. V trimming: 0 bases; J trimming: 5 bases; junction bases outside the gene matches: 10. This chain's CDR3 is CASSLAREGVGQNIQYF. The CDR3 bases are TGTGCCAGCAGCTTAGCCAGGGAGGGTGTAGGCCAAAACATTCAGTACTTC.

This clone was seen only a few times. The CDR3 nucleotides read TGTGCCTGGAGTCCAGGGCGAGATCAGCCCCAGCATTTT. Its protein is CAWSPGRDQPQHF. The chain combines TRBV30 with TRBJ1-5, with a weak D call TRBD1 (5 bases). The V end was cut by 2 bases, the J end by 5 bases, with 10 bases between. The germline V gene has CDR1 GTSNPN and CDR2 SVGIG (reference sequence). This CDR3 has 13 residues.

Written as DNA, the CDR3 is TGTGCCAGCTCACCGGAACTAGCGGGGGGCTCTGGGGCCAACGTCCTGACTTTC. Amino acids: CASSPELAGGSGANVLTF. V is TRBV18 and J is TRBJ2-6; 12 bases line up with TRBD2. The CDR3 totals 18 residues. Trimming at V came to 3 bases and at J to 0 bases, leaving 3 bases not matched to a gene. Germline assignment: CDR1 KGHSH and CDR2 LQKENI.

The chain couples TRBV19 to TRBJ2-1; 10 bases map to TRBD2. This CDR3 is 19 amino acids long. The junction had 17 bases not matched to a gene; V was cut back by 0 bases and J by 9 bases. CDR1 and CDR2 from the germline V gene are LNHDA and SQIVND (reference sequence). The CDR3 nucleotides read TGTGCCAGTAGTATAGAACAGGGCCGAGGCCTAGCGGGAGAAATTGAGCAGTTCTTC. This sequence encodes CASSIEQGRGLAGEIEQFF.

The chain combines TRBV6-4 with TRBJ2-1; 8 bases fit TRBD2. The CDR3 runs to 16 residues. CDR1 and CDR2 from the germline V gene are MRHNA and SNTAGT. V lost 3 bases and J lost 9; bases outside the gene matches: 13. CDR3 in amino acids: CASSETPAGVNVEQFF. DNA for the CDR3: TGTGCCAGCAGTGAAACCCCAGCGGGAGTAAACGTTGAGCAGTTCTTC.

This chain joins TRBV18 and TRBJ2-3, with a weak D call TRBD1 (6 bases). The CDR3 loop spans 15 amino acids. Per germline, CDR1 KGHSH and CDR2 LQKENI. V dropped 4 bases and J dropped 0 bases, with 11 bases sitting between them. The CDR3 protein is CASSLGHFSTDTQYF. The CDR3 DNA follows: TGTGCCAGCTCACTGGGACACTTTAGCACAGATACGCAGTATTTT.

The gene calls are TRBV7-3 and TRBJ2-1, with TRBD2 matching over 8 bases. Trimming took 5 bases from V and 9 from J; bases not matched to a gene: 9. The germline V gene has CDR1 SGHTA and CDR2 FQGTGA. This CDR3 comprises 14 residues. The CDR3 sequence is CASSPGGLVFEQFF. The CDR3 coding sequence is TGTGCCAGCAGCCCGGGGGGACTAGTTTTTGAGCAGTTCTTC.

The V gene is TRBV5-1, the J gene TRBJ2-1; tentatively, D is TRBD2 (6 bases). The CDR3 length is 15 residues. In germline, CDR1 is SGHRS, CDR2 YFSETQ. Trimming cost V 2 bases and J 4 bases, with 13 bases left between them. The CDR3 here is CASSFERADYNEQFF. Here the CDR3 DNA reads TGCGCCAGCAGCTTCGAGCGGGCGGATTACAATGAGCAGTTCTTC.

The chain combines TRBV27 with TRBJ1-6; unclear D gene. V was clipped by 6 bases and J by 9 bases, with 15 bases between them. The V gene's germline CDR1 is MNHEY and CDR2 SMNVEV (reference sequence). This CDR3 contains 14 residues. The DNA for the CDR3 is TGTGCCAGCAGCTTAGGTACGGTCACTTCACCCCTCCACTTT. As protein: CASSLGTVTSPLHF.

This clone was seen once. This chain uses TRBV2 with TRBJ2-7; possibly TRBD1 for D (5 bases). There are 12 residues in the CDR3. CDR1 is SNHLY, CDR2 FYNNEI, per germline. V was cut by 7 bases and J by 2 bases, with 9 bases left in between. The CDR3 loop is CASKGAPYEQYF. CDR3 sequence (DNA): TGTGCCAGCAAAGGGGCCCCCTACGAGCAGTACTTC.

The CDR3 loop reads CASSTTLRGTEAFF. CDR3 nucleotide sequence: TGTGCCAGCAGTACAACCCTCAGGGGGACTGAAGCTTTCTTT. The chain has TRBV27 and TRBJ1-1; 7 nucleotides match TRBD1. V shed 5 bases, J shed 5 bases, and the junction held 8 bases outside the gene matches. Germline assignment: CDR1 MNHEY and CDR2 SMNVEV (reference sequence). The CDR3 extends over 14 amino acids.